This T cell receptor (beta chain) originates from a study of radiotherapy plus CTLA-4 blockade in lung cancer. This clone was picked up one time. Some clones are missing from TCRdb's copy, which holds only in-frame ones; the method was immunoSEQ multiplex PCR. The table lists 70,000 to 90,000 clones, around 80% of them singletons. The CDR3 length is 19 residues. The V segment lost 0 bases and the J segment 4 bases; nucleotides outside the gene matches: 13. Germline CDR1 SGHDN, CDR2 FVKESK. The gene calls are TRBV14 and TRBJ2-1; 9 nucleotides agree with TRBD2. This clonotype was sampled from a human donor with non-small cell lung cancer who had stable disease on radiotherapy plus ipilimumab. The input for sequencing was peripheral blood, taken from a patient treated with radiotherapy plus ipilimumab. In DNA, the CDR3 is TGTGCCAGCAGCCAAGAAAAGGAACTAGCGGGTTCCCGATACAATGAGCAGTTCTTC. Its translation is CASSQEKELAGSRYNEQFF.